Below are 21 T cell receptor beta chains sequenced from a single sample in a study of technical replicates of blood from a few donors. Only in-frame clones appear in the TCRdb table, and some are missing; sequencing was by immunoSEQ multiplex PCR. The sample consists of fewer than 90,000 clones, roughly 93% of them appearing once. Input material: T cells isolated from PBMCs. The origin of the receptors is a human donor in good health.

This chain connects TRBV5-8 to TRBJ2-3, with 11 bases identical to TRBD1. The germline V gene encodes CDR1 SGHTS and CDR2 YDEGEE. The CDR3 runs 14 residues. The trim removed 4 bases at V and 12 bases at J, leaving 10 bases unmatched. The CDR3 bases are TGTGCCAGCAGCAGCCGGGACAGGGGGACTATTCAGTATTTT. It specifies CASSSRDRGTIQYF.

The gene calls are TRBV11-2 and TRBJ1-2; TRBD1 matches 7 bases. Germline values: CDR1 SGHAT, CDR2 FQNNGV. With V trimmed by 8 bases and J by 7 bases, 10 bases remained unmatched. The CDR3 runs to 13 residues. CDR3 in DNA: TGTGCCAGCTTGAGGACAGGACAAGGTGGCTACACCTTC. Amino acids: CASLRTGQGGYTF. Variable domain in full (rest from reference TRBV11-2 and TRBJ1-2): EAGVAQSPRYKIIEKRQSVAFWCNPISGHATLYWYQQILGQGPKLLIQFQNNGVVDDSQLPKDRFSAERLKGVDSTLKIQPAKLEDSAVYLCASLRTGQGGYTFGSGTRLTVV.

The V gene is TRBV14, the J gene TRBJ2-6; D not resolved. This CDR3 contains 15 residues. V lost 2 bases and J 3 bases, leaving 8 bases between the germline ends. Germline CDR1 is SGHDN and CDR2 is FVKESK. CDR3 residues: CASSQQRSGANVLTF. As DNA, the CDR3 is TGTGCCAGCAGCCAACAGCGAAGTGGGGCCAACGTCCTGACTTTC.

V is TRBV6-5 and J is TRBJ1-3, with D unresolved. Germline-derived CDR1 and CDR2 are MNHEY and SVGAGI. The CDR3 contains 15 residues. Trimming removed 2 bases from V and 0 bases from J, with 8 bases in between. This chain's CDR3 is CASSYGQSSGNTIYF. In nucleotides, the CDR3 is TGTGCCAGCAGTTACGGGCAAAGCTCTGGAAACACCATATATTTT.

This sequence joins TRBV7-6 and TRBJ2-3, with D maybe TRBD1 (5 bases). V was cut by 5 bases and J by 1 base, with 13 bases left in between. CDR1 and CDR2 (germline): SGHVS, FNYEAQ. The CDR3 covers 15 residues. The CDR3 is CASSAWQGGTDTQYF. The CDR3 coding sequence is TGTGCCAGCAGCGCCTGGCAGGGCGGCACAGATACGCAGTATTTT.

This chain links TRBV4-1 with TRBJ2-3; no reliable D call. The V gene lost 3 bases and the J gene lost 1 base, with 11 bases spanning the gap. Germline lookup yields CDR1 MGHRA and CDR2 YSYEKL. The CDR3 extends over 15 amino acids. For the CDR3, the DNA is TGCGCCAGCAGCCACGGTCTTATGGGCACAGATACGCAGTATTTT. Its translation is CASSHGLMGTDTQYF.

The chain joins TRBV28 to TRBJ2-1; 8 nucleotides align to TRBD1. The CDR3 is 14 amino acids. J lost 6 bases, V lost 2 bases, and 3 bases had no gene match. CDR1 MDHEN and CDR2 SYDVKM come from the germline V gene. The CDR3 nucleotides read TGTGCCAGCAGTTTAGGTGACAGGGGCAATGAGCAGTTCTTC. This codes for CASSLGDRGNEQFF.

The chain links TRBV5-1 to TRBJ2-2; tentative D call: TRBD1 (6 bases). The CDR3 sequence is 13 residues long. Germline CDR1 SGHRS, CDR2 YFSETQ. V was shortened by 4 bases and J by 5 bases, with 9 bases between the two germline ends. Written as DNA, the CDR3 is TGCGCCAGCAGCACACAGGGTACCGGGGAGCTGTTTTTT. It translates to CASSTQGTGELFF.

The chain uses TRBV4-1 and TRBJ2-7; the match to TRBD2 covers 9 bases. The CDR3 loop spans 16 amino acids. Losses at the gene ends were 1 base for V and 1 base for J; bases not matched to a gene: 5. Per germline, CDR1 MGHRA and CDR2 YSYEKL. CDR3 DNA: TGCGCCAGCAGCCAAGGGCTAGCGGGAATATCCTACGAGCAGTACTTC. Its protein product is CASSQGLAGISYEQYF.

The CDR3 is CASSESRPTRYEQYF. The CDR3 region has the DNA TGCGCCAGCAGTGAGTCTCGACCTACGAGGTACGAGCAGTACTTC. The V call is TRBV10-2, the J call TRBJ2-7; no clear D. With 0 bases removed from V and 4 bases from J, the gap between germline ends came to 13 bases. Germline values: CDR1 WSHSY, CDR2 SAAADI. The CDR3 has 15 amino acids.

This chain links TRBV6-1 with TRBJ2-5; 9 nucleotides agree with TRBD1. V lost 1 base and J lost 5; bases outside the gene matches: 8. CDR1 MNHNS and CDR2 SASEGT come from the germline V gene. This CDR3 spans 16 amino acids. In DNA, the CDR3 is TGTGCCAGCAGTGAAGGCCTCACAGGGGGCCGGGAGACCCAGTACTTC. Amino acid sequence: CASSEGLTGGRETQYF.

This sequence joins TRBV5-4 and TRBJ2-5, with TRBD2 matching 8 bases. V lost 4 bases, J lost 3 bases, and 8 bases stayed unmatched. Germline V lookup: CDR1 SGHNT, CDR2 YYREEE (reference sequence). The length of the CDR3 is 15 residues. The CDR3 DNA sequence: TGTGCCAGCAGCCGGACGAGCGGGAGCGAAGAGACCCAGTACTTC. This gives the protein CASSRTSGSEETQYF.

J is TRBJ2-7 and V is TRBV5-1; D might be TRBD2 (5 bases). CDR3 length equals 15 residues. V lost 4 bases to trimming and J lost 3 bases, with 17 bases between them. The germline gives CDR1 SGHRS, CDR2 YFSETQ. The CDR3 here is CASSPLGAGFYEQYF. CDR3 DNA: TGCGCCAGCAGCCCCCTGGGAGCTGGTTTCTACGAGCAGTACTTC.

The J gene is TRBJ1-2, the V gene TRBV28; possibly TRBD1 for D (5 bases). This CDR3 comprises 12 residues. The germline CDR1 and CDR2 sequences are MDHEN and SYDVKM. V was cut by 2 bases and J by 5 bases, with 6 bases left in between. The chain's CDR3 is CASSLAGYGYTF. The CDR3 bases are TGTGCCAGCAGTTTAGCAGGGTATGGCTACACCTTC.

This chain uses TRBV7-9 with TRBJ1-3; no clear D gene. This CDR3 is built from 16 residues. Looked up from germline, CDR1 is SEHNR and CDR2 is FQNEAQ (reference sequence). With 5 bases removed from V and 0 bases from J, the gap between germline ends came to 14 bases. CDR3 residues: CASSLLYLPSGNTIYF. The CDR3 nucleotides read TGTGCCAGCAGCCTCTTATACTTACCCTCTGGAAACACCATATATTTT.

The V and J genes are TRBV10-3 and TRBJ2-1, with 14 nucleotides matching TRBD2. CDR3 length: 14 amino acids. J lost 8 bases, V lost 10 bases, and 7 bases had no gene match. Per germline, CDR1 ENHRY and CDR2 SYGVKD. The CDR3 nucleotides are TGTGCCACGGGACTAGCGGGAGAGGCGCATGAGCAGTTCTTC. Its translation is CATGLAGEAHEQFF.

This rearrangement joins TRBV13 to TRBJ1-1, with a tentative D call TRBD1 (5 bases). The ends were cut back, 10 bases at V and 3 bases at J, with 15 bases in the middle. Germline loops: CDR1 PRHDT, CDR2 FYEKMQ (reference sequence). The CDR3 runs to 13 residues. The chain's CDR3 is CATGESAYTEAFF. The CDR3 region has the DNA TGTGCCACGGGGGAGTCGGCGTACACTGAAGCTTTCTTT.

The gene calls are TRBV29-1 and TRBJ2-7, with TRBD2 identical over 13 bases. The J segment lost 1 base and the V segment lost 5 bases, leaving 2 bases of the junction unmatched. Germline loops: CDR1 SQVTM, CDR2 ANQGSEA. The CDR3 contains 14 residues. In nucleotides, the CDR3 is TGCAGCGTTCCGGGACTAGCGGGATCCTACGAGCAGTACTTC. Translated, it gives CSVPGLAGSYEQYF.

The chain is built from TRBV7-9 and TRBJ2-5; TRBD2 might be the D (6 bases). V was clipped by 5 bases and J by 2 bases, with 18 bases between them. Germline V gene data show CDR1 as SEHNR and CDR2 as FQNEAQ (reference sequence). CDR3 length equals 16 residues. The CDR3 loop is CASSPSTGAGQETQYF. The CDR3 region has the DNA TGTGCCAGCAGCCCTTCCACGGGCGCGGGGCAAGAGACCCAGTACTTC.

CDR3 coding DNA: TGTGCCAGCAGCGTAGGTCAGGGTTCCTACTCTGGGGCCAACGTCCTGACTTTC. Its protein is CASSVGQGSYSGANVLTF. V and J are TRBV9 and TRBJ2-6, with a weak D call TRBD1 (5 bases). Deletions cut 0 bases from V and 0 bases from J, with 13 bases between. From germline, CDR1 is SGDLS and CDR2 YYNGEE. The CDR3 covers 18 residues.

The chain is built from TRBV7-9 and TRBJ1-2; D unclear. There are 14 residues in the CDR3. The germline V gene has CDR1 SEHNR and CDR2 FQNEAQ (reference sequence). V was clipped by 5 bases and J by 0 bases, with 10 bases between them. CDR3 sequence reads: CASSTRVANYGYTF. DNA for the CDR3: TGTGCCAGCAGCACCCGAGTGGCTAACTATGGCTACACCTTC.